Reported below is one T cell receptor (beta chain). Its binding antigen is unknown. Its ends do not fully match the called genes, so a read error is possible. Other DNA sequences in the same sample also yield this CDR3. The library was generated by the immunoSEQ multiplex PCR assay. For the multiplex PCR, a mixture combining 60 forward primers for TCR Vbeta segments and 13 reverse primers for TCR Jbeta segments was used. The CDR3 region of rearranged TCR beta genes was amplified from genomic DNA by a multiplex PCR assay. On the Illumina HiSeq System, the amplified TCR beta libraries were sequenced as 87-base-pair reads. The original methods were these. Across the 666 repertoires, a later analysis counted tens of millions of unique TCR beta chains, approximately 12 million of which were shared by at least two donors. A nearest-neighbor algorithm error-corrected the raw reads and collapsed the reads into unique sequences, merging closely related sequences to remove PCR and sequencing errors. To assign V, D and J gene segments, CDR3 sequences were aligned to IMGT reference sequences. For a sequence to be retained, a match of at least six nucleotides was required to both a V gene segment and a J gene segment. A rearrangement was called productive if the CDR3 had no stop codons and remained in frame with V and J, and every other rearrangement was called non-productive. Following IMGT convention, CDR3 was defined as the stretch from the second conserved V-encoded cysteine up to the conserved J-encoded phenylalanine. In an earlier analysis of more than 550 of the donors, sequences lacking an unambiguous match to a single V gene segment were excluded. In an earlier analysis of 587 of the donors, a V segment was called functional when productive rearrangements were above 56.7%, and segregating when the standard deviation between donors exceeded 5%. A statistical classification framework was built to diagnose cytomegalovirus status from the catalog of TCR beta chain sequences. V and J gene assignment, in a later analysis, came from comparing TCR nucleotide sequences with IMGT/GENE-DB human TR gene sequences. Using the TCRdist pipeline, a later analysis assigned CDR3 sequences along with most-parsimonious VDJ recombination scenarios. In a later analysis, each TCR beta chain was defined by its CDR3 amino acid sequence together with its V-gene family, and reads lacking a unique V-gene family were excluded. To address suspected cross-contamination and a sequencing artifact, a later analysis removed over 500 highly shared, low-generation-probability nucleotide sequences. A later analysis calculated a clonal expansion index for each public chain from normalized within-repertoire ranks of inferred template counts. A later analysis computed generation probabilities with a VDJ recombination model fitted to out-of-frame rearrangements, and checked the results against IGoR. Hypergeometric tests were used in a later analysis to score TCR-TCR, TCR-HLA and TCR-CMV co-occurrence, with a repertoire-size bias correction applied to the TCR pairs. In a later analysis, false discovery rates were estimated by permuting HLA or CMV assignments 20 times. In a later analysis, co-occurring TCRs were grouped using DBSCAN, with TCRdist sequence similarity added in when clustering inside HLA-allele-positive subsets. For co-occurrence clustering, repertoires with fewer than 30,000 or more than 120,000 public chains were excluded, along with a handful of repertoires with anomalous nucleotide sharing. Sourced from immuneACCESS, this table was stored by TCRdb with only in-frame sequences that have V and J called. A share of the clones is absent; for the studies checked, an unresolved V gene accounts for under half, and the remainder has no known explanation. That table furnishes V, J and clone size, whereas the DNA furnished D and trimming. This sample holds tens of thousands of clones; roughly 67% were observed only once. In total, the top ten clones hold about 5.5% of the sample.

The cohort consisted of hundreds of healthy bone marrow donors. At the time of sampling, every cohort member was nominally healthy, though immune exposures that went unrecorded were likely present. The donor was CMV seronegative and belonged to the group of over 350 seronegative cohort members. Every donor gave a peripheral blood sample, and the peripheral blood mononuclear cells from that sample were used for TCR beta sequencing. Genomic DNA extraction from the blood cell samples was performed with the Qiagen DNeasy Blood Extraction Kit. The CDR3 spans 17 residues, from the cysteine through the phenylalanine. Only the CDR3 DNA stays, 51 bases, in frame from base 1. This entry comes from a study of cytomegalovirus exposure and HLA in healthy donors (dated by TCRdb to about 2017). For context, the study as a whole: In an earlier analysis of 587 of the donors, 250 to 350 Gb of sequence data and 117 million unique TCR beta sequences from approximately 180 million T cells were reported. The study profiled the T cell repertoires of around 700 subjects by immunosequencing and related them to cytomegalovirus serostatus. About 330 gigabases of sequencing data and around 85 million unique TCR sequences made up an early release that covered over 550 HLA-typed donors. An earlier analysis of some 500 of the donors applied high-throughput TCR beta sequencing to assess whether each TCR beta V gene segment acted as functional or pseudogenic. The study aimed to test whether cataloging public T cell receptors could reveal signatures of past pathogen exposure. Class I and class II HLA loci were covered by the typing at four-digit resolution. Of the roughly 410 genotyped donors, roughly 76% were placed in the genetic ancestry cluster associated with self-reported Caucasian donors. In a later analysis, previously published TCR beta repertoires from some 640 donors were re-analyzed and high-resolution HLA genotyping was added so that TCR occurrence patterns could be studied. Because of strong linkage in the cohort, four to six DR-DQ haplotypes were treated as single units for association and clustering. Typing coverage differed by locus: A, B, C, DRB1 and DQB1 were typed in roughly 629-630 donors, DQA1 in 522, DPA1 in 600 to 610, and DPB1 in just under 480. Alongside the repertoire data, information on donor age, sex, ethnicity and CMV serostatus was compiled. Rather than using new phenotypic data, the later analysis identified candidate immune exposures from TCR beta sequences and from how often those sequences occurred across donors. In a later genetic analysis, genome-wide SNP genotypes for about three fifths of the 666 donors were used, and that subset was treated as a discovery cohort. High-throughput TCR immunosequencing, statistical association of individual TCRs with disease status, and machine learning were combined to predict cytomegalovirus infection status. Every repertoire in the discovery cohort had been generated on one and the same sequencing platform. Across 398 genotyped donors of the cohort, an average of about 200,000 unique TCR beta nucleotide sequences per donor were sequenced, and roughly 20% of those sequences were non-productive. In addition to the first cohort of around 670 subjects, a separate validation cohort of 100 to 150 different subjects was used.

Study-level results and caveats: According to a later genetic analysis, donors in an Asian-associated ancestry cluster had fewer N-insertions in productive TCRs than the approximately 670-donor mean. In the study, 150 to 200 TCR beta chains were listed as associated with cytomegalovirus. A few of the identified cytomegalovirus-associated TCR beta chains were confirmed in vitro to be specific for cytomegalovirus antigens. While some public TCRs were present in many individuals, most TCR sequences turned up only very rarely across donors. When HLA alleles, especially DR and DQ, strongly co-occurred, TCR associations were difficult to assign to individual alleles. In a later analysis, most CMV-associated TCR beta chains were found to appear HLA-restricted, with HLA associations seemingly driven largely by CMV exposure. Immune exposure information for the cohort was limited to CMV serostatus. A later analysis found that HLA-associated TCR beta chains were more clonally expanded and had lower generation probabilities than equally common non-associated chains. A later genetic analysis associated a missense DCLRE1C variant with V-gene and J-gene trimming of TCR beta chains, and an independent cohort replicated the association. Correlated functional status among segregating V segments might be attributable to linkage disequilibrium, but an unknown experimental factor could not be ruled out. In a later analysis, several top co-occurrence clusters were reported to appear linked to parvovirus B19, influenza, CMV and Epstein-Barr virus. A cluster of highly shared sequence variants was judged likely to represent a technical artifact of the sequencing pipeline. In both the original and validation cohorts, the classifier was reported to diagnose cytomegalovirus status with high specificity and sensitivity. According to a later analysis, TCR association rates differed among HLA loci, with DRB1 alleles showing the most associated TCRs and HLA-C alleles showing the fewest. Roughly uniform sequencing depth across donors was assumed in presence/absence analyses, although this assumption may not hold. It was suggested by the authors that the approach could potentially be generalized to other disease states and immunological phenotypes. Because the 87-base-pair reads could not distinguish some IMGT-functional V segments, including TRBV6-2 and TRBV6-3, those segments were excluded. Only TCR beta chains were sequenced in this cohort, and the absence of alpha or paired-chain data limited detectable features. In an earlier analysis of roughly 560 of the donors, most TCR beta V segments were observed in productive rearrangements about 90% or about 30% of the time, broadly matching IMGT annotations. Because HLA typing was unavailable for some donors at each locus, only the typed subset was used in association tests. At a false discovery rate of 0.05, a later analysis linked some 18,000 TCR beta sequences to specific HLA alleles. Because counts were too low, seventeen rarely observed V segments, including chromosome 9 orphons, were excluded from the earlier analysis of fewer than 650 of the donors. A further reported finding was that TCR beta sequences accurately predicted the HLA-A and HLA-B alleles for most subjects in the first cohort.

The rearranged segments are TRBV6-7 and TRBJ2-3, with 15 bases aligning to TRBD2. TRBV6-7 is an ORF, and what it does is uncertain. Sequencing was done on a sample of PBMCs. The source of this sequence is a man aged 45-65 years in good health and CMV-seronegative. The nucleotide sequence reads TGTGCCAGCAGTTACCCGGGACTAGCGGGGGGCACTGATACGCAGTATTTT. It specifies CASSYPGLAGGTDTQYF.